These 22 T cell receptor beta chains share one sample of origin, sequenced in a study of blood T cell repertoires in COVID-19. Assay used: immunoSEQ multiplex PCR; TCRdb lists only in-frame clones, some missing. The repertoire has about 83,000 clones, more than 65% of them found once; the top ten carry less than 20%. The source material was peripheral blood. The receptors stem from an elderly woman with active or convalescent COVID-19.

This clone was recorded once. The chain links TRBV5-1 to TRBJ1-1, with 10 bases aligning to TRBD1. Germline V CDR1 and CDR2: SGHRS, YFSETQ. The CDR3 loop spans 14 amino acids. V lost 4 bases and J lost 4; bases outside the gene matches: 4. This CDR3 reads CASSAGQGGTEAFF. As DNA, the CDR3 is TGCGCCAGCAGCGCCGGACAGGGGGGCACTGAAGCTTTCTTT.

The chain uses TRBV5-4 and TRBJ2-1, with TRBD2 matching 7 bases. The V and J ends lost 0 bases and 6 bases, in that order; junction bases with no gene match: 3. Per germline, CDR1 SGHNT and CDR2 YYREEE (reference sequence). This CDR3 spans 14 amino acids. The CDR3 DNA reads TGTGCCAGCAGCTTGGATGGGGGGGTCAATGAGCAGTTCTTC. Translated, it gives CASSLDGGVNEQFF.

This rearrangement joins TRBV30 to TRBJ2-5; tentatively, D is TRBD2 (7 bases). V was shortened by 2 bases and J by 4 bases, with 14 bases between the two germline ends. Germline V gives CDR1 GTSNPN, CDR2 SVGIG (reference sequence). This CDR3 spans 14 amino acids. This chain's CDR3 is CAWSRGGEGETQYF. The CDR3 DNA sequence: TGTGCCTGGAGTAGGGGGGGCGAGGGAGAGACCCAGTACTTC.

The CDR3 sequence: CASSLEYRGETEAFF. CDR3 sequence (DNA): TGCGCCAGCAGCTTGGAGTACAGGGGAGAGACTGAAGCTTTCTTT. J is TRBJ1-1 and V is TRBV5-1, with TRBD1 identical over 7 bases. The CDR3 spans 15 residues. Germline V gene sequence: CDR1 SGHRS, CDR2 YFSETQ. V lost 0 bases and J lost 5; bases outside the gene matches: 7. The full variable domain, its missing parts supplied by reference TRBV5-1 and TRBJ1-1, is KAGVTQTPRYLIKTRGQQVTLSCSPISGHRSVSWYQQTPGQGLQFLFEYFSETQRNKGNFPGRFSGRQFSNSRSEMNVSTLELGDSALYLCASSLEYRGETEAFFGQGTRLTVV.

The rearrangement joins TRBV7-2 to TRBJ1-4, with D uncertain. The germline V gene has CDR1 SGHTA and CDR2 FQGNSA. The CDR3 spans 12 residues. Trimming left V 2 bases short and J 12 bases short, with 10 bases between. The CDR3 sequence: CASSLSREELFF. CDR3 nucleotides: TGTGCCAGCAGCTTAAGCCGGGAGGAACTGTTTTTT.

The rearrangement uses TRBV7-3 and TRBJ2-2, with D tentatively TRBD2 (6 bases). The CDR3 has 13 amino acids. Germline CDR1 is SGHTA and CDR2 is FQGTGA. Trimming removed 4 bases at V and 4 bases at J, with 7 bases between. As DNA, the CDR3 is TGTGCCAGCAGCTCCGGGGGCACCGGGGAGCTGTTTTTT. This encodes CASSSGGTGELFF.

This clone came up a few times. The chain is built from TRBV2 and TRBJ2-2, with D maybe TRBD2 (5 bases). This CDR3 comprises 16 residues. V was cut by 2 bases and J by 4 bases, with 14 bases left in between. The germline CDR1 and CDR2 sequences are SNHLY and FYNNEI. This CDR3 is CASSETLVAGTGELFF. Here the CDR3 DNA reads TGTGCCAGCAGTGAAACCTTGGTCGCGGGCACCGGGGAGCTGTTTTTT.

The chain uses TRBV7-9 and TRBJ2-3; TRBD1 aligns across 7 bases. Germline CDR1 SEHNR, CDR2 FQNEAQ (reference sequence). The CDR3 is 17 amino acids. V was pared by 5 bases and J by 0 bases, with 11 bases of the junction left unmatched. The CDR3 nucleotides are TGTGCCAGCAGCGCCCCCCGAAGGACAGGTAGCACAGATACGCAGTATTTT. Its protein product is CASSAPRRTGSTDTQYF.

This chain joins TRBV10-2 and TRBJ2-1; TRBD2 matches at 11 bases. Germline V gene lookup returns CDR1 WSHSY and CDR2 SAAADI. With 7 bases clipped from V and 2 bases from J, the junction kept 7 bases outside the gene matches. The length of the CDR3 is 16 residues. CDR3 loop: CASTTSGGPTYNEQFF. CDR3 coding DNA: TGCGCCAGCACTACTAGCGGGGGCCCTACCTACAATGAGCAGTTCTTC.

The chain employs TRBV6-5 and TRBJ1-4; 8 bases align to TRBD1. CDR1 MNHEY and CDR2 SVGAGI come from the germline V gene. This CDR3 is built from 15 residues. V gave up 7 bases and J gave up 4 bases; unmatched junction bases: 8. The CDR3 DNA reads as TGTGCCAGCAATCCGGGACAGGCCAATAATGAAAAACTGTTTTTT. Amino acid sequence: CASNPGQANNEKLFF.

V gene TRBV28 combines with J gene TRBJ2-5; possibly TRBD1 for D (5 bases). Trimming pared 3 bases from V and 6 bases from J, leaving 17 bases between. The CDR3 is 15 residues long. Germline-derived CDR1 and CDR2 are MDHEN and SYDVKM. This CDR3 reads CASSLSLQGEKTQYF. Here the CDR3 DNA reads TGTGCCAGCAGTTTGTCCCTCCAGGGCGAGAAGACCCAGTACTTC.

This sequence joins TRBV19 and TRBJ2-2, with 8 bases lining up with TRBD2. This CDR3 comprises 16 residues. J lost 2 bases, V lost 4 bases, and 6 bases had no gene match. Per germline, CDR1 LNHDA and CDR2 SQIVND (reference sequence). CDR3 residues: CASSSRGGANTGELFF. Here the CDR3 DNA reads TGTGCCAGTAGTAGCCGGGGGGGGGCAAACACCGGGGAGCTGTTTTTT.

The chain carries TRBV4-3 and TRBJ1-6; a possible D gene is TRBD1 (6 bases). V was shortened by 1 base and J by 0 bases, with 7 bases between the two germline ends. Germline values: CDR1 LGHNA, CDR2 YSLEER. The CDR3 runs to 16 residues. The CDR3 reads CASSQGGGSYNSPLHF. CDR3 DNA sequence: TGCGCCAGCAGCCAAGGAGGGGGCTCCTATAATTCACCCCTCCACTTT.

This clone was recorded a few times. The chain is built from TRBV7-2 and TRBJ2-7; 8 positions match TRBD1. CDR3 size: 14 residues. Germline V lookup: CDR1 SGHTA, CDR2 FQGNSA. The junction had 2 bases not matched to a gene; V was cut back by 1 base and J by 3 bases. The CDR3 reads CASSLGRGRYEQYF. The CDR3 DNA follows: TGTGCCAGCAGCTTAGGCAGGGGGCGCTACGAGCAGTACTTC.

The chain has TRBV9 and TRBJ2-5; 10 nucleotides agree with TRBD2. V lost 0 bases and J lost 2; bases outside the gene matches: 4. Germline V gives CDR1 SGDLS, CDR2 YYNGEE. This CDR3 is 16 amino acids long. As DNA, the CDR3 is TGTGCCAGCAGCGTAGGGGTAGCGGGGGGTCAAGAGACCCAGTACTTC. It is translated as CASSVGVAGGQETQYF. Full variable domain (remainder filled in from reference TRBV9 and TRBJ2-5): DSGVTQTPKHLITATGQRVTLRCSPRSGDLSVYWYQQSLDQGLQFLIQYYNGEERAKGNILERFSAQQFPDLHSELNLSSLELGDSALYFCASSVGVAGGQETQYFGPGTRLLVL.

The chain uses TRBV27 and TRBJ2-7; 10 bases fit TRBD1. The V gene end was trimmed by 2 bases and the J gene end by 5 bases; junction bases not matched to a gene: 3. There are 14 residues in the CDR3. Germline V gene data show CDR1 as MNHEY and CDR2 as SMNVEV (reference sequence). DNA of the CDR3: TGTGCCAGCAGTTTACGACAGGGGGCCCACGAGCAGTACTTC. As protein: CASSLRQGAHEQYF.

Written as DNA, the CDR3 is TGTGCCAGCAGCGCCTCGACAGGCCAAGAGACCCAGTACTTC. Protein sequence: CASSASTGQETQYF. The chain has TRBV9 and TRBJ2-5; weak D call: TRBD1 (6 bases). Germline V gene data show CDR1 as SGDLS and CDR2 as YYNGEE. This CDR3 region has 14 residues. V was shortened by 3 bases and J by 1 base, with 10 bases between the two germline ends. Supplemented by reference TRBV9 and TRBJ2-5, the full variable domain reads DSGVTQTPKHLITATGQRVTLRCSPRSGDLSVYWYQQSLDQGLQFLIQYYNGEERAKGNILERFSAQQFPDLHSELNLSSLELGDSALYFCASSASTGQETQYFGPGTRLLVL.

Only one count was recorded for this clone. The chain couples TRBV27 to TRBJ2-5; 7 nucleotides align to TRBD2. The CDR3 extends over 14 amino acids. CDR1 is MNHEY, CDR2 SMNVEV, per germline (reference sequence). The V segment lost 3 bases and the J segment 1 base; nucleotides outside the gene matches: 2. Here the CDR3 DNA reads TGTGCCAGCAGTTTCTCGGGGGGCCAAGAGACCCAGTACTTC. As protein: CASSFSGGQETQYF.

In its sample, this clone was seen many times. This same CDR3 is encoded by further DNA sequences in the sample. The genes are TRBV3-1 (or the pseudogene TRBV3-2) and TRBJ2-3; the D gene is possibly TRBD2 (5 bases). Deletions cut 4 bases from V and 4 bases from J, with 9 bases between. Germline V gives CDR1 LGHDT, CDR2 YNNKEL (reference sequence). The CDR3 loop spans 13 amino acids. The CDR3 reads CASSPEGADTQYF. CDR3 sequence (DNA): TGTGCCAGCAGCCCCGAGGGTGCAGATACGCAGTATTTT.

This rearrangement joins TRBV2 to TRBJ2-7; a weak D match, TRBD1 (5 bases). Trimming removed 6 bases at V and 2 bases at J, with 14 bases between. Germline V CDR1 and CDR2: SNHLY, FYNNEI. The length of the CDR3 is 14 residues. The CDR3 region has the DNA TGTGCCAGCAGATCCGACAGCGCGGCCTACGAGCAGTACTTC. Translating it yields CASRSDSAAYEQYF.

The gene calls are TRBV29-1 and TRBJ1-1; 8 bases are shared with TRBD1. CDR3 length equals 13 residues. Germline CDR1 reads SQVTM; CDR2 reads ANQGSEA. V was clipped by 6 bases and J by 3 bases; unmatched bases: 6. This CDR3 reads CSVYGQGYTEAFF. For the CDR3, the DNA is TGCAGCGTCTATGGACAGGGCTACACTGAAGCTTTCTTT.

Only a few counts were recorded for this clone. The rearrangement links TRBV7-9 to TRBJ2-3; possible D gene TRBD1, 6 bases. The CDR3 is 11 amino acids. The germline V gene encodes CDR1 SEHNR and CDR2 FQNEAQ (reference sequence). The V end was cut by 8 bases, the J end by 4 bases, with 7 bases between. This CDR3 reads CASEGADTQYF. CDR3 coding DNA: TGTGCCAGCGAGGGGGCAGATACGCAGTATTTT. Together with reference TRBV7-9 and TRBJ2-3, the CDR3 gives the full variable domain: DTGVSQNPRHKITKRGQNVTFRCDPISEHNRLYWYRQTLGQGPEFLTYFQNEAQLEKSRLLSDRFSAERPKGSFSTLEIQRTEQGDSAMYLCASEGADTQYFGPGTRLTVL.